This T cell receptor (beta chain) was retrieved from a study of blood T cell repertoires in COVID-19. Background on the study: The United States, Italy and Spain provided the acute and convalescent COVID-19 samples.

The germline gives CDR1 SGHVS, CDR2 FQNEAQ. CDR3 length equals 19 residues. J was trimmed by 7 bases and V by 0 bases; bases with no gene match: 15. The recovered donors of Cohort 3 showed two negative PCRs, clearance, or symptom resolution. The table came from immunoSEQ multiplex PCR; TCRdb's copy has only in-frame clones and leaves some out. Of approximately 330,000 clones listed, approximately 89% are singletons. The rearrangement joins TRBV7-8 to TRBJ1-4, with 9 bases that match TRBD1. The TCR comes from a woman in her 30s who had recovered from COVID-19. Sequenced sample: PBMCs or T cells enriched from blood (not recorded which). The DNA for the CDR3 is TGTGCCAGCAGCTTAGCCCGATTGAACAGGGGGCGAAGGGGTGAAAAACTGTTTTTT. Its protein product is CASSLARLNRGRRGEKLFF.